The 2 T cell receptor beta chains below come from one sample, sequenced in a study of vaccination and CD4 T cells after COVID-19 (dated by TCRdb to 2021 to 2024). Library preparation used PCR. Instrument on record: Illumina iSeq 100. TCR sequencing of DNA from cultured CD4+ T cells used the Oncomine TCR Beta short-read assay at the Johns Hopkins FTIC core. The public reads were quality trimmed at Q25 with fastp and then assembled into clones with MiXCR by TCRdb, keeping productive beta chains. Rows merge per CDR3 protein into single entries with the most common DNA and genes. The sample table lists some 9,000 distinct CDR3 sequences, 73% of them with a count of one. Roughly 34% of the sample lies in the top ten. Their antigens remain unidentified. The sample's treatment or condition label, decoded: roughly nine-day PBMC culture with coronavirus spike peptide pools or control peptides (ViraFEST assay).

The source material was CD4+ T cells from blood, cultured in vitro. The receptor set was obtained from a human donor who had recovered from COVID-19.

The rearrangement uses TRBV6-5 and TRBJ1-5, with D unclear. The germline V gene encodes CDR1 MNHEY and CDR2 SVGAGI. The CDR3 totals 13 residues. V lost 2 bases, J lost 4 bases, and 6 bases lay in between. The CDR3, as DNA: TGTGCCAGCAGTTACGGTTTAAATCAGCCCCAGCATTTT. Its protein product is CASSYGLNQPQHF.

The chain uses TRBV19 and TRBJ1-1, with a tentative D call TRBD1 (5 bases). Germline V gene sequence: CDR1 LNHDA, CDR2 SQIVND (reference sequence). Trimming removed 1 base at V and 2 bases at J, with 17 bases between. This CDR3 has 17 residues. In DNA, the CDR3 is TGTGCCAGTAGTATAGCCGGCAGGGTCAGATCCAACACTGAAGCTTTCTTT. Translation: CASSIAGRVRSNTEAFF.